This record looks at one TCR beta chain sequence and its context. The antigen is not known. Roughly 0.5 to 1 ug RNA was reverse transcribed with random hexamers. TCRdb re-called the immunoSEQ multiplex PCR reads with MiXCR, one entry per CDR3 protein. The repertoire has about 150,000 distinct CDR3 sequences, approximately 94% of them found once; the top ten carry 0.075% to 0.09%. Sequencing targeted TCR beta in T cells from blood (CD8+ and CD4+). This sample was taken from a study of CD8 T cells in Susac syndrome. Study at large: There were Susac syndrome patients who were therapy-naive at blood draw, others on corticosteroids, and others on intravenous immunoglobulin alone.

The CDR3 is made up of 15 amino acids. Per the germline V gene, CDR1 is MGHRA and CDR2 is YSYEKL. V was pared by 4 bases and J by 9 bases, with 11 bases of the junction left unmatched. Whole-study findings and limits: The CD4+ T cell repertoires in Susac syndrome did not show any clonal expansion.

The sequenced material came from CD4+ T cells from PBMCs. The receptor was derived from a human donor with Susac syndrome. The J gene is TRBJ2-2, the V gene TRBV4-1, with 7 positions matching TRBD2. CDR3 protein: CASSPGLETRWELFF. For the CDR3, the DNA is TGCGCCAGCAGCCCCGGACTAGAGACGAGGTGGGAGCTGTTTTTT.